One sample yielded the 2 T cell receptor beta chains listed below, sequenced in a study of cytomegalovirus exposure and HLA in healthy donors. The primer mix had 60 Vbeta and 13 Jbeta primers. The table came from immunoSEQ multiplex PCR; TCRdb's copy has only in-frame clones and leaves some out. The profile covers some 150,000 clones, with approximately 78% appearing a single time and under 3% taken by the ten largest. The sequenced sample consisted of PBMCs. The origin of the receptors is a man aged 40-49 years in good health and CMV-seropositive.

The rearrangement links TRBV7-3 to TRBJ1-1; D is perhaps TRBD1 (5 bases). CDR1 and CDR2 (germline): SGHTA, FQGTGA. The CDR3 contains 16 residues. V was trimmed by 6 bases and J by 0 bases, leaving 17 bases between them. CDR3 amino acids: CASSLTPLTVNTEAFF. For the CDR3, the DNA is TGTGCCAGCAGTCTTACCCCCTTGACAGTGAACACTGAAGCTTTCTTT. Together with reference TRBV7-3 and TRBJ1-1, the CDR3 gives the full variable domain: GAGVSQTPSNKVTEKGKYVELRCDPISGHTALYWYRQSLGQGPEFLIYFQGTGAADDSGLPNDRFFAVRPEGSVSTLKIQRTERGDSAVYLCASSLTPLTVNTEAFFGQGTRLTVV.

The chain uses TRBV28 and TRBJ2-1, with D perhaps matching TRBD1 (6 bases). V lost 7 bases to trimming and J lost 10 bases, with 23 bases between them. The CDR3 has 15 amino acids. Per the germline V gene, CDR1 is MDHEN and CDR2 is SYDVKM. CDR3 sequence reads: CASTLRGTGQREQFF. The CDR3 DNA reads as TGTGCCAGCACCTTAAGGGGAACAGGGCAAAGAGAGCAGTTCTTC.